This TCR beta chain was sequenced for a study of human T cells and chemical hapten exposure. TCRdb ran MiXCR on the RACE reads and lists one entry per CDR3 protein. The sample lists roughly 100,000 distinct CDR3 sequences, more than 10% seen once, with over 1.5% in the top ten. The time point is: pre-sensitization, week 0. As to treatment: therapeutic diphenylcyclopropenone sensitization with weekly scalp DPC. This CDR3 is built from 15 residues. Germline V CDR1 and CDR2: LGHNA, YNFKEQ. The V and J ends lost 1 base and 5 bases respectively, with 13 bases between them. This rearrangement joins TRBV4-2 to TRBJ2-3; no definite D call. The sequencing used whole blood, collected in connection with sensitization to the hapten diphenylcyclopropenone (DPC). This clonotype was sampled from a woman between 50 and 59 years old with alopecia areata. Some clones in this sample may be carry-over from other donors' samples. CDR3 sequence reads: CASSQVGYSEDTQYF. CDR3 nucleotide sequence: TGTGCCAGCAGCCAAGTTGGGTACTCAGAAGATACGCAGTATTTT.